This T cell receptor beta chain appears in the sequencing data of a study of shared clonotypes between healthy human individuals. Study outcomes and limitations: Clonotype sharing across donors was expected to vary with sequencing depth.

TCRdb's copy holds only in-frame clones and misses some; the assay was immunoSEQ multiplex PCR. The sample lists some 2.4 million clones; 90% to 95% were seen once. The V gene's germline CDR1 is SGHDN and CDR2 FVKESK. CDR3 length: 17 residues. V lost 4 bases and J lost 3; bases outside the gene matches: 13. Details on this clone: What it recognizes is unknown.

Sequenced: naive CD4+ T cells from PBMCs. Stated subset: CD45RA+ positively selected. This sequence joins TRBV14 and TRBJ2-7; 9 bases line up with TRBD2. This receptor was obtained from a young man in good health. Some clones in this sample may be carry-over from other donors' samples. CDR3 sequence: CASSPKPGLALDYEQYF. The CDR3 DNA is TGTGCCAGCAGCCCGAAACCCGGACTAGCGCTTGACTACGAGCAGTACTTC.